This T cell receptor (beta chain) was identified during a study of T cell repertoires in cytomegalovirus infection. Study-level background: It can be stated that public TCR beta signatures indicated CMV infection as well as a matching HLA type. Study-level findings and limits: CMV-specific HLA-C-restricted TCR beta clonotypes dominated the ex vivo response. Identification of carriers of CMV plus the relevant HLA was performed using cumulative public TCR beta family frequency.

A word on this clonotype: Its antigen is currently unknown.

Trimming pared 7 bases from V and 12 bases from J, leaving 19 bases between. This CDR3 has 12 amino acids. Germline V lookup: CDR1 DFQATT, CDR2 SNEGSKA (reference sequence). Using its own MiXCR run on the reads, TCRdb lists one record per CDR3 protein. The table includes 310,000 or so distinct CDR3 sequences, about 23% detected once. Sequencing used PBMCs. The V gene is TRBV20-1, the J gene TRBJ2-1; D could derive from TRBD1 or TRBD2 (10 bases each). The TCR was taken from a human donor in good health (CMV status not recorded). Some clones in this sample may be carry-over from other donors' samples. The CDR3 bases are TGCAGTGGCCTAGCGGGGGACAGGGGGCAGTTCTTC. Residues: CSGLAGDRGQFF.